The present entry profiles one TCR beta chain with its context. Its specific antigen is unknown. Base qualities are not recorded, but no much larger clone differs from it by a single base. The TCR beta locus was amplified and sequenced using the immunoSEQ assay, from which bulk TCR Vbeta CDR3 data were obtained. The paper's processing steps were these. CDR3s were excluded if they were non-productive, were shorter than 7 amino acids, or did not start with C or end with F/W. Analysis was limited to specimens with at least 1000 reads, and clonotypes were defined at the amino acid level. Clonality was computed as 1 minus Pielou's evenness. Library sizes were equalized by abundance-weighted random subsampling with replacement, which was repeated 100 times so that 95% confidence intervals could be reported. Repertoire overlap was quantified with the Morisita overlap index, and the top 40 clones per specimen were checked for overlap with the irAE. This is the immuneACCESS table as TCRdb keeps it, with only in-frame sequences that have V and J called. A part of the clones is gone; compared with another copy, unresolved V genes explain less than half, and the rest is unexplained. V, J and clone size derive from that table, while D and trimming were established from the DNA sequence. The sample contains over 7,000 clones, around 94% of them found a single time. Jointly, the top ten make up 2% to 2.5% of the sample.

Reading the label with the study, this specimen's treatment or condition is: nivolumab (PD-1 blockade) given before sampling. The DNeasy Blood and Tissue Kit was used to extract DNA from the formalin-fixed paraffin-embedded specimens. This entry comes from a study of T cells in tumors and immune-related adverse events (dated by TCRdb to the early 2020s). Including cysteine and phenylalanine, the CDR3 has 15 amino acids. Only the CDR3 region is kept as DNA, spanning 45 bases read in frame from base 1. In the germline V gene, CDR1 corresponds to LGHNA and CDR2 to YNFKEQ. V loses 1 base of germline sequence and J loses 7 bases, and the interval between the two ends is 14 bases.

The sequence joins TRBV4-2 to TRBJ2-1, with a weak D call of TRBD1 (5 bases match). The receptor was derived from a female donor with metastatic renal cell carcinoma. The specimen was lymph node tissue, collected from a patient treated with anti-PD-1 therapy. CDR3 region: CASSQVSRVGNEQFF. The DNA sequence is as follows: TGTGCCAGCAGCCAAGTTTCCAGGGTAGGTAATGAGCAGTTCTTC.